This TCR beta chain was obtained from a study of blood T cell repertoires in COVID-19. Per the study methods: Reference gene primer amplification in the assay estimated nucleated cell counts. Repertoires were generated with immunoSEQ multiplex PCR, while TCRdb's copy carries only in-frame clones and drops some. That table furnishes V, J and clone size, whereas the DNA furnished D and trimming. The sample holds about 190,000 clones; less than 85% are singletons and the top ten take roughly 3%. Participants, about 18 to 100 years old, spanned 24 US areas. Symptom resolution, clearance, or two negative PCRs marked the recovered donors of Cohort 3. This CDR3 region has 14 residues. Germline V gene data show CDR1 as LGHDT and CDR2 as YNNKEL (reference sequence). V was clipped by 10 bases and J by 1 base; unmatched bases: 8.

The source of this sequence is a woman in her 30s who had recovered from COVID-19. The chain combines TRBV3-1 (or the pseudogene TRBV3-2) with TRBJ2-3; 7 bases are a match to TRBD2. Sequencing was carried out using PBMCs or T cells enriched from blood (not recorded which). CDR3 amino acids: CATARSGGTDTQYF. The CDR3 DNA follows: TGTGCCACCGCCCGCAGCGGGGGCACAGATACGCAGTATTTT.